The sequence of this T cell receptor (beta chain) was determined in a study of CD8+ T cells in alopecia areata. cDNA prepared by RNA extraction and subsequent reverse transcription served as the template for sequencing. The protocol was immunoSEQ multiplex PCR, while the TCRdb copy is restricted to in-frame clones and leaves out a portion. The sample shows about 120,000 clones, 58% of them seen only once. The CDR3 extends over 16 amino acids. Germline CDR1 reads SEHNR; CDR2 reads FQNEAQ (reference sequence). The germline V and J ends were trimmed by 3 bases and 1 base, with 13 bases remaining between them. Treatment defined: oral pan-JAK inhibitor, 5-10 mg twice daily.

The sample was CD8+ T cells sorted from blood, taken at week 4, from a patient treated with tofacitinib. The genes are TRBV7-9 and TRBJ2-4; D is undetermined. The receptor's source is a human donor with alopecia areata. The CDR3 nucleotides are TGTGCCAGCAGCTTTACCCCATTTGGGGCCAAAAACATTCAGTACTTC. Its translation: CASSFTPFGAKNIQYF.